These 6 T cell receptor beta chains originate from one sample sequenced in a study of TIL therapy for anti-PD-1-resistant metastatic lung cancer. The time point here: pre-treatment sample, taken before nivolumab and TIL therapy. The libraries were made with immunoSEQ v3. Clones were sequenced by immunoSEQ multiplex PCR, and TCRdb holds only the in-frame ones, with some missing. The sample contains under 70,000 clones, around 90% of which appear only once. The sample consisted of blood, taken at baseline. Source of these receptors: a person between 25 and 80 years old with non-small cell lung cancer.

This chain links TRBV20-1 with TRBJ2-3; 16 bases fit TRBD2. CDR3 size: 16 residues. With V trimmed by 3 bases and J by 11 bases, 11 bases remained unmatched. Germline-derived CDR1 and CDR2 are DFQATT and SNEGSKA (reference sequence). The CDR3, as DNA: TGCAGTGCTAGTTATCCGGGACTAGCGGGGGGGGAACTGCAGTATTTT. Protein product: CSASYPGLAGGELQYF.

The gene calls are TRBV19 and TRBJ1-4, with 7 bases identical to TRBD1. The germline gives CDR1 LNHDA, CDR2 SQIVND (reference sequence). The length of the CDR3 is 20 residues. The trim removed 5 bases at V and 7 bases at J, leaving 25 bases unmatched. CDR3 protein: CASSSGTALRNTTPPEKLFF. The CDR3 coding sequence is TGTGCCAGTAGTTCTGGGACAGCGCTCCGGAACACGACGCCTCCTGAAAAACTGTTTTTT.

This chain uses TRBV28 with TRBJ2-7; 7 nucleotides align to TRBD1. Germline CDR1 and CDR2: MDHEN and SYDVKM. The CDR3 runs to 12 residues. The V and J ends lost 10 bases and 3 bases, in that order; junction bases with no gene match: 6. DNA of the CDR3: TGTGCCACACAGGGGCGAGTCTACGAGCAGTACTTC. It encodes CATQGRVYEQYF. Together with reference TRBV28 and TRBJ2-7, the CDR3 gives the full variable domain: DVKVTQSSRYLVKRTGEKVFLECVQDMDHENMFWYRQDPGLGLRLIYFSYDVKMKEKGDIPEGYSVSREKKERFSLILESASTNQTSMYLCATQGRVYEQYFGPGTRLTVT.

The chain employs TRBV18 and TRBJ2-2; no clear D gene. V was cut by 6 bases and J by 0 bases, with 14 bases left in between. The germline V gene encodes CDR1 KGHSH and CDR2 LQKENI. The CDR3 extends over 16 amino acids. This CDR3 reads CASSPRPNPNTGELFF. Written as DNA, the CDR3 is TGTGCCAGCTCCCCCCGCCCAAACCCGAACACCGGGGAGCTGTTTTTT.

This CDR3 reads CASSLDMLGNEQFF. CDR3 nucleotide sequence: TGTGCCAGCAGCTTAGATATGCTGGGGAATGAGCAGTTCTTC. The chain links TRBV7-2 to TRBJ2-1; the D is unclear. The CDR3 spans 14 residues. V was trimmed by 1 base and J by 7 bases, leaving 11 bases between them. Germline V gene data show CDR1 as SGHTA and CDR2 as FQGNSA.

V gene TRBV5-3 combines with J gene TRBJ2-4; no clear D gene. TRBV5-3 qualifies as an ORF whose function is uncertain. With 4 bases removed from V and 8 bases from J, the gap between germline ends came to 10 bases. The CDR3 consists of 12 residues. The CDR3 sequence: CARSQDRDIQYF. The CDR3 DNA follows: TGTGCCAGAAGCCAGGACCGGGACATTCAGTACTTC.